A single T cell receptor beta chain is shown here with its context. The antigen is unknown. This CDR3 has 14 residues. The V gene end was trimmed by 2 bases and the J gene end by 5 bases; junction bases not matched to a gene: 5. CDR1 and CDR2 (germline): GTSNPN, SVGIG (reference sequence). The sample is drawn from a study of ipilimumab plus nivolumab after autologous stem cell transplantation. Study findings and constraints: TCR repertoire, Treg phenotype and gut microbiota reportedly support more study of this approach.

The table came from immunoSEQ multiplex PCR; TCRdb's copy has only in-frame clones and leaves some out. The data show some 22,000 clones, with 70% to 80% seen just once and more than 15% held by the top ten. The sequence was obtained from a male donor with diffuse large B-cell lymphoma. This sample comprised PBMCs, obtained in a trial of ipilimumab plus nivolumab as post-transplant consolidation. This rearrangement joins TRBV30 to TRBJ2-5, with 10 bases matching TRBD2. CDR3 sequence (DNA): TGTGCCTGGAGTACAGCGGGGGGGCGGGAGACCCAGTACTTC. Encoded protein: CAWSTAGGRETQYF. The full variable domain, in which reference TRBV30 and TRBJ2-5 provide the parts outside the CDR3, is SQTIHQWPATLVQPVGSPLSLECTVEGTSNPNLYWYRQAAGRGLQLLFYSVGIGQISSEVPQNLSASRPQDRQFILSSKKLLLSDSGFYLCAWSTAGGRETQYFGPGTRLLVL.